Below are 7 T cell receptor beta chains sequenced from a single sample in a study of patients and donors after allogeneic stem cell transplantation. TCRdb reprocessed the RT-PCR reads with MiXCR, giving one entry per CDR3 protein. The data contain 4,000 to 5,000 distinct CDR3 sequences, approximately 16% of them singletons. The material sequenced was blood, either unsorted or a sorted T cell fraction (not recorded which). The receptors were gathered from a human donor who was either an allogeneic HSCT recipient or a stem cell or donor lymphocyte infusion donor (not recorded which). It is not recorded whose cells these are; they may come from a transplant donor.

This chain connects TRBV2 to TRBJ1-6; D might be TRBD1 (5 bases). The V gene's germline CDR1 is SNHLY and CDR2 FYNNEI. The CDR3 sequence is 17 residues long. Trimming stripped 5 bases from V and 6 bases from J, with 20 bases between. The CDR3 DNA is TGTGCCAGCAGTCTCACTACTTCAGGGAATAGTAATTCACCCCTCCACTTT. Translating gives CASSLTTSGNSNSPLHF.

This clonotype was found a few times. The chain recombines TRBV10-3 with TRBJ2-3; D gene unclear. The CDR3 is 13 residues long. V lost 2 bases to trimming and J lost 3 bases, with 6 bases between them. CDR1 ENHRY and CDR2 SYGVKD come from the germline V gene. CDR3 nucleotide sequence: TGTGCCATCAGTGAGGACTTTACAGATACGCAGTATTTT. This translates into CAISEDFTDTQYF.

The chain uses TRBV2 and TRBJ1-5; D unresolved. The CDR3 is 12 amino acids. CDR1 and CDR2 from the germline V gene are SNHLY and FYNNEI. Trimming took off 7 bases at V and 5 bases at J, with 9 bases between the two ends. CDR3 residues: CASKGSHQPQHF. For the CDR3, the DNA is TGTGCCAGCAAGGGATCTCATCAGCCCCAGCATTTT.

This clonotype was counted ten times or more. V is TRBV20-1 and J is TRBJ1-6, with 9 bases identical to TRBD1. The CDR3 consists of 17 residues. Trimming removed 4 bases from V and 9 bases from J; junction bases left unmatched: 16. Germline V lookup: CDR1 DFQATT, CDR2 SNEGSKA (reference sequence). The CDR3 DNA reads TGCAGTGCTATCACCGTCGGGACAGGGAATAGTCCTTCACCCCTCCACTTT. Translation gives CSAITVGTGNSPSPLHF.

By sample fraction, this clonotype is medium-sized (0.01 to 0.1%). V and J are TRBV29-1 and TRBJ1-1, with D uncertain. With 3 bases removed from V and 10 bases from J, the gap between germline ends came to 12 bases. Germline assignment: CDR1 SQVTM and CDR2 ANQGSEA. The CDR3 spans 11 residues. CDR3 in amino acids: CSVDERAVAFF. The CDR3, as DNA: TGCAGCGTTGACGAGAGGGCCGTAGCTTTCTTT.

This clonotype is medium-sized by share. The DNA for the CDR3 is TGTGCCAGCAGTTTAGGTCGGGAGAACTATGGCTACACCTTC. Translated: CASSLGRENYGYTF. V gene TRBV28 combines with J gene TRBJ1-2; D is undetermined. V lost 2 bases to trimming and J lost 2 bases, with 9 bases between them. Per the germline V gene, CDR1 is MDHEN and CDR2 is SYDVKM. The CDR3 covers 14 residues.

This clonotype was seen once. The chain's CDR3 is CASSLGTSGLTDTQYF. The CDR3 region has the DNA TGCGCCAGCAGCTTGGGCACTAGCGGCTTAACAGATACGCAGTATTTT. The chain carries TRBV5-1 and TRBJ2-3; TRBD2 agrees at 8 bases. The germline V gene encodes CDR1 SGHRS and CDR2 YFSETQ. V was pared by 0 bases and J by 3 bases, with 6 bases of the junction left unmatched. The CDR3 is made up of 16 amino acids.